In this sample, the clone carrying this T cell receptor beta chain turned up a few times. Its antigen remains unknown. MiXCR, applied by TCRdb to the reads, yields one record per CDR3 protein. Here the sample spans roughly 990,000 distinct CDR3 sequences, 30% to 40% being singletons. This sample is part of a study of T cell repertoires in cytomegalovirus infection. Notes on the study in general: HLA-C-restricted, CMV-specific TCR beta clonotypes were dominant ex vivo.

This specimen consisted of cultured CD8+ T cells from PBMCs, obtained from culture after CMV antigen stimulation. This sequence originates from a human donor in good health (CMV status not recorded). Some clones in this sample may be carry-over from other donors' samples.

The CDR3 DNA sequence: TGTGCCAGCAGCTTAGCTGCAGGGGGTGATACGCAGTATTTT. Encoded protein: CASSLAAGGDTQYF. This chain uses TRBV7-9 with TRBJ2-3, with 7 positions matching TRBD1. CDR1 and CDR2 from the germline V gene are SEHNR and FQNEAQ (reference sequence). The CDR3 totals 14 residues. The ends lost 0 bases at V and 6 bases at J; junction bases unmatched: 3.